This T cell receptor beta chain was documented in a study of blood T cell repertoires in COVID-19. Here immunoSEQ multiplex PCR was the method, and the copy in TCRdb shows in-frame clones only, minus some. Of 250,000 to 300,000 clones listed, 86% are singletons. Patients at the Seattle site were enrolled during active infection and followed longitudinally. The CDR3 length is 13 residues. V was trimmed by 3 bases and J by 5 bases, leaving 10 bases between them. The sequence was collected from a woman aged 25 to 39 with COVID-19, enrolled during active disease. The sequencing sample was made of peripheral blood. The chain recombines TRBV12-3 or TRBV12-4 with TRBJ2-5; a weak D match, TRBD2 (5 bases). CDR3 sequence reads: CASSFSRRETQYF. The CDR3 DNA sequence: TGTGCCAGCAGTTTCTCTAGGAGGGAGACCCAGTACTTC.